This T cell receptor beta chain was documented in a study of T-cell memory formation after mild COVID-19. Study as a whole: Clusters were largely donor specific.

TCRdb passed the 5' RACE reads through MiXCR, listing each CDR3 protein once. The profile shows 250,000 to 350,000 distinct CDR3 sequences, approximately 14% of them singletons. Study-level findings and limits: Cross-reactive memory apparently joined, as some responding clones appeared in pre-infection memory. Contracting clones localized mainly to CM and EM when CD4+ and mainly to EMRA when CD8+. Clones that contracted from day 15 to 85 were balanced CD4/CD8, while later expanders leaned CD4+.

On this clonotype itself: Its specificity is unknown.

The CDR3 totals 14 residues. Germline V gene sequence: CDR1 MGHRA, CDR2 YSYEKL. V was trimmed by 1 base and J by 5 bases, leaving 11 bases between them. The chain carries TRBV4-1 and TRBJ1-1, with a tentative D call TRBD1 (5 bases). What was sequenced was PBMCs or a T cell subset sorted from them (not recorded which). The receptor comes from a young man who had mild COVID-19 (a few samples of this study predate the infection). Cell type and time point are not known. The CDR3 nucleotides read TGCGCCAGCAGCCAAGTTGGGGCTCGTACTGAAGCTTTCTTT. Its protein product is CASSQVGARTEAFF.